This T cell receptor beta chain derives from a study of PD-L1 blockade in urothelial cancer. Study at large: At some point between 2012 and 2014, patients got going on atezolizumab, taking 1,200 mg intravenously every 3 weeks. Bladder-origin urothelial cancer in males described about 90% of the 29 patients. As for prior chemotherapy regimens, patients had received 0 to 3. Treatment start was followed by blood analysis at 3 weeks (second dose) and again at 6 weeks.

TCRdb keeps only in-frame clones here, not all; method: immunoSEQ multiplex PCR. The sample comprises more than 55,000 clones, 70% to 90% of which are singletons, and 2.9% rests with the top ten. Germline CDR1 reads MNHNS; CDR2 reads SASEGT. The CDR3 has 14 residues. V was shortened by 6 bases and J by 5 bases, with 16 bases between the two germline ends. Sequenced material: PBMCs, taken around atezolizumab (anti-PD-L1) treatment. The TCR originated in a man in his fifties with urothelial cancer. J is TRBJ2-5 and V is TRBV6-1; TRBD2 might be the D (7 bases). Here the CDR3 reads CASSLGGRGETQYF. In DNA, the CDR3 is TGTGCCAGCAGCCTCGGGGGGCGGGGGGAGACCCAGTACTTC.